This T cell receptor beta chain was sequenced during a study of blood T cell repertoires in COVID-19. J gave up 3 bases and V 3 bases, and 6 bases lay outside the gene matches. This CDR3 contains 15 residues. Per germline, CDR1 SGHNT and CDR2 YENEEA. Profiled with immunoSEQ multiplex PCR; TCRdb holds only in-frame clones, not every one. Of 200,000 or so clones detected, around 81% appear once; the ten largest clones hold around 12%. This chain connects TRBV11-3 to TRBJ2-3; TRBD2 aligns across 7 bases. The sample comprised peripheral blood. This receptor was identified in an elderly woman with COVID-19, enrolled during active disease. The CDR3 spells CASSLRGRETDTQYF. The CDR3, as DNA: TGTGCCAGCAGCTTGAGAGGGAGGGAAACAGATACGCAGTATTTT.